This T cell receptor beta chain was sequenced during a study of control samples from healthy donors and cancer patients. This CDR3 is built from 15 residues. Per the germline V gene, CDR1 is SNHLY and CDR2 is FYNNEI. Trimming removed 7 bases at V and 0 bases at J, with 15 bases between. Profiling relied on immunoSEQ multiplex PCR, and the TCRdb table lists in-frame clones only, not all of them. The sample holds tens of thousands of clones, approximately 90% seen once. The sample comprised PBMCs. This TCR derives from a woman in her thirties or forties with lung cancer. The V call is TRBV2, the J call TRBJ2-5, with D tentatively TRBD1 or TRBD2 (5 bases each). The CDR3 coding sequence is TGTGCCAGCACCCTAGGCGTGGGGGACCAAGAGACCCAGTACTTC. This codes for CASTLGVGDQETQYF.